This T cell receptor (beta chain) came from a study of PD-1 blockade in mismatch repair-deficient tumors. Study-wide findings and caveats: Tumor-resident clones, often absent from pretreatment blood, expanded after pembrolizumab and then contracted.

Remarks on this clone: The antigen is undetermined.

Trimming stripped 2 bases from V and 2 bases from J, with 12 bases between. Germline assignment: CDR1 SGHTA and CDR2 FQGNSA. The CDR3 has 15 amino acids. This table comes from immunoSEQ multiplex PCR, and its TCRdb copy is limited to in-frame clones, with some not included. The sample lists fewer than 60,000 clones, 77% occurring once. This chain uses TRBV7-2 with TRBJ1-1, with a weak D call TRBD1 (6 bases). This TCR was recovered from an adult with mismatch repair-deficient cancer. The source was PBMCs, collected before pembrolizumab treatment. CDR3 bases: TGTGCCAGCAGCTTATCTGGACAGAAAAACACTGAAGCTTTCTTT. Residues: CASSLSGQKNTEAFF.